This T cell receptor (beta chain) was found in a study of blood T cell repertoires in COVID-19 (dated by TCRdb to 2018 to 2020). Concerning the study at large: Samples covering the acute and convalescent phases of COVID-19 were provided by collaborators in the United States, Italy and Spain. The material from the prospective study consisted of cDNA or gDNA derived from T cells, B-cell-depleted T cells, or PBMCs. Deeply sampled blood TCRbeta repertoires from subjects exposed to, actively infected with, or recovered from COVID-19 were included in the dataset. The repertoires were released in a freely available public database intended as a resource for research on the immune response to SARS-CoV-2. Samples came from the ongoing ImmuneRACE study (first 160 participants) plus 1,254 subjects from 6 global collaborators. Sample metadata almost always included a de-identified subject ID, COVID-19 status, age in years and sex. Where available, HLA class I and class II types were obtained from metadata supplied by the sample provider rather than from assay-based typing. Broad study findings and their caveats: The amount of clinical and demographic metadata varied by source and participant and was provided uncurated.

The immunoSEQ Assay, a bias-controlled multiplex PCR, was used to amplify TCRbeta CDR3 regions from genomic DNA. The authors' pipeline ran thus. Within the assay, amplification of reference gene primers was used to estimate how many nucleated cells each sample contained. To quantify the absolute abundance of each unique TCRbeta CDR3 rearrangement, sequence reads were collapsed and filtered. For each sample, productive Simpson clonality was calculated as the square root of Simpson's diversity index across productive rearrangements. What TCRdb holds here is the immuneACCESS table cut down to in-frame rearrangements. Part of the clones is not present; checked against another copy, under half of the missing clones reflect an unresolved V gene, and the others are unexplained. That table furnishes V, J and clone size, whereas the DNA furnished D and trimming. Counted in this sample were hundreds of thousands of clones; roughly 76% of them appeared once. Of the sample, 7.5% falls within the top ten clones.

At one collaborating source in Seattle, patients were enrolled during active infection and were followed longitudinally through the course of disease. The collaborating institutions used their own protocols to collect whole blood in K2EDTA tubes. For TCRbeta analysis, collaborators shipped samples as frozen whole blood, isolated PBMCs, or DNA extracted from either of those sample types. Of note for this clone: This clone's antigen is unknown. No much larger clone exists at a distance of one base, and base qualities are not known.

For CDR1 and CDR2, the germline V gene lists SGHRS and YFSETQ. The CDR3 spans 15 residues, from the cysteine through the phenylalanine. Only the CDR3 region is kept as DNA, spanning 45 bases read in frame from base 1. V sheds 10 bases and J sheds 0 bases, leaving 17 bases between their ends. The V gene is TRBV5-1 and the J gene is TRBJ2-4; TRBD1 is a weak D gene call, 7 bases matching. Sequenced input: peripheral blood. The source is a woman aged 80 or older with COVID-19, enrolled during active disease. The base sequence is TGCGCCGGCTCAGGGGGGCGGCTAGCCAAAAACATTCAGTACTTC. Protein translation: CAGSGGRLAKNIQYF.